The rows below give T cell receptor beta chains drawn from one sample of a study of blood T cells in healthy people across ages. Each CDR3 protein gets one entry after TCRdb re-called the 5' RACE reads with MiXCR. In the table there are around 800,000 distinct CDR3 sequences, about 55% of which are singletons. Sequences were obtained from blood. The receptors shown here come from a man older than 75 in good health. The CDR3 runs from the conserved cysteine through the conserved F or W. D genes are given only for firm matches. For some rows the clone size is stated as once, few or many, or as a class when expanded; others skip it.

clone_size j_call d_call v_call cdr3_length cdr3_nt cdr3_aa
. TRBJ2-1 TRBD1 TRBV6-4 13 TGTGCCAGCAGTGCGGCAGGGGGCGATCGGCAGTTCTTC CASSAAGGDRQFF
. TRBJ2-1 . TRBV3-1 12 TGTGCCAGCAGCCAAGATCACAATGAGCAGTTCTTC CASSQDHNEQFF
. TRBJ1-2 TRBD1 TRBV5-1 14 TGCGCCAGCAGCATACAGGGGGATTCGTATGGCTACACCTTC CASSIQGDSYGYTF
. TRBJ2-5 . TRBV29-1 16 TGCAGCGTTGAAGGATCGGCAGAGTGGGCTTGGGAGACCCAGTACTTC CSVEGSAEWAWETQYF
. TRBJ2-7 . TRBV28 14 TGTGCCAGCAGGTTATGGGCAAGAACCTACGAGCAGTACTTC CASRLWARTYEQYF
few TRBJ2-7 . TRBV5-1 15 TGCGCCAGCAGCTTGGATGAACTCTCCTACAATGAGCAGTACTTC CASSLDELSYNEQYF
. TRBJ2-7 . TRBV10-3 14 TGTGCCATCAGTCCCTTAAGCTCCTACAATGAGCAGTACTTC CAISPLSSYNEQYF
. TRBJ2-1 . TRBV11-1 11 TGTGCCAGCATGAGCCGGAACGAGCAGTTCTTC CASMSRNEQFF
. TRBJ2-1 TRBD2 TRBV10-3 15 TGTGCCATCAGTGAAACGGGGGTCGGGGGGAATGAGCAGTTCTTC CAISETGVGGNEQFF
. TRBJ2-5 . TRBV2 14 TGTGCCAGCTACGGACAAAACGACCAAGAGACCCAGTACTTC CASYGQNDQETQYF
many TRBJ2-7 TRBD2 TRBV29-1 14 TGCAGCGTTGAAAAGACTAGCGGGGGCTACGAGCAGTACTTC CSVEKTSGGYEQYF
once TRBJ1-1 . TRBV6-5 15 TGTGCCAGCAGTAGTGGGCGCAGGGTGAACACTGAAGCTTTCTTT CASSSGRRVNTEAFF
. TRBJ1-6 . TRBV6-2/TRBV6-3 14 TGTGCCAGCTCACTTGAAGACGGGGTTTCACCCCTCCACTTT CASSLEDGVSPLHF
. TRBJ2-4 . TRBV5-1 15 TGCGCCAGCAGCCCTGTCGCGATAGCCAAAAACATTCAGTACTTC CASSPVAIAKNIQYF
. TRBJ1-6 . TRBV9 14 TGTGCCAGCAGCGTCGGGGATTTCGATTCACCCCTCCACTTT CASSVGDFDSPLHF
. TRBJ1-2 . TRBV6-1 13 TGTGCCAGCAGTGAAGCTCTCCGGGGGGGCTACACCTTC CASSEALRGGYTF
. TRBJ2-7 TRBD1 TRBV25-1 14 TGTGCCAGCAGTCTCCCGGGACAGGGGGTAGAGCAGTACTTC CASSLPGQGVEQYF
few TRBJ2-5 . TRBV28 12 TGTGCCAGCAGTTTGATGAGGGAGACCCAGTACTTC CASSLMRETQYF
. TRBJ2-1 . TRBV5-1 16 TGCGCCAGCAGCTTGCAAGGAGGGGCGGCCTACAATGAGCAGTTCTTC CASSLQGGAAYNEQFF
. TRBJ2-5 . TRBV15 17 TGTGCCACCAGCAGCGACTTAAGGACAGCTTTCCAAGAGACCCAGTACTTC CATSSDLRTAFQETQYF
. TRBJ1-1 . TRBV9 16 TGTGCCAGCAGCGTAGACGGAGGGGTCCTTAACACTGAAGCTTTCTTT CASSVDGGVLNTEAFF
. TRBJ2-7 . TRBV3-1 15 TGTGCCAGCAGCCAATTGGCTGGGAGTACCTACGAGCAGTACTTC CASSQLAGSTYEQYF
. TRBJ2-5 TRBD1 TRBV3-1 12 TGTGCCGCCGAAACAGGGGAAGAGACCCAGTACTTC CAAETGEETQYF
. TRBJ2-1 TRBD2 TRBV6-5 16 TGTGCCAGCAGAGACGCAGGGCTAGCGGACTACAATGAGCAGTTCTTC CASRDAGLADYNEQFF